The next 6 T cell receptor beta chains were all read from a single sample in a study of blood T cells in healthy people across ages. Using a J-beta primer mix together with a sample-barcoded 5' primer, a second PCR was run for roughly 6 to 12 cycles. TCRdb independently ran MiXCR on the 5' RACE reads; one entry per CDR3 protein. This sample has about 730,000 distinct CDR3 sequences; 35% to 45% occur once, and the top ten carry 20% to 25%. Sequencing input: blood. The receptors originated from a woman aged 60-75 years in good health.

The CDR3 nucleotides read TGCAGTGCTAGAGAATGGCTAGCAAGCGAGCAGTACTTC. It yields the protein CSAREWLASEQYF. V is TRBV20-1 and J is TRBJ2-7, with D possibly being TRBD2 (5 bases). Germline V gene data show CDR1 as DFQATT and CDR2 as SNEGSKA (reference sequence). Trimming cost V 0 bases and J 6 bases, with 12 bases left between them. This CDR3 region has 13 residues.

The CDR3 protein is CASSTTGHNEQFF. The CDR3 DNA is TGTGCCAGCAGCACTACAGGTCACAATGAGCAGTTCTTC. The chain combines TRBV12-3 or TRBV12-4 with TRBJ2-1; maybe TRBD1 (5 bases). CDR3 length: 13 residues. V dropped 6 bases and J dropped 5 bases, with 11 bases sitting between them.

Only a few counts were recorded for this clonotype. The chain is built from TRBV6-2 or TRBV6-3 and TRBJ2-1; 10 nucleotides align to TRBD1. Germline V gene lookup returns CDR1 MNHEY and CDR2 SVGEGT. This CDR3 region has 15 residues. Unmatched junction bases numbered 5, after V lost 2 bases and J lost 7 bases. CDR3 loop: CASSYETGGTNEQFF. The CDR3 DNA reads TGTGCCAGCAGTTACGAGACAGGGGGCACGAATGAGCAGTTCTTC.

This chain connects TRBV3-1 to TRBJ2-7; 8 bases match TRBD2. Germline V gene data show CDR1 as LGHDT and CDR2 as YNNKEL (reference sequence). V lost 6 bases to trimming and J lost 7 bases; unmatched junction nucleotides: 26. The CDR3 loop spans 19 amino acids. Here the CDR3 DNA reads TGTGCCAGCAGGGGGACTAGTTCAGGGGATCTTGGCTCCTACAATGAGCAGTACTTC. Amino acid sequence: CASRGTSSGDLGSYNEQYF.

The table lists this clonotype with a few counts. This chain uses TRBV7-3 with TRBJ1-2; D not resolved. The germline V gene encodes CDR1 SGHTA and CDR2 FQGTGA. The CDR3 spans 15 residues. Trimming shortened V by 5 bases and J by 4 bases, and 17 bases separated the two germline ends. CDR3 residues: CASSLSPSASYGYTF. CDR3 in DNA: TGTGCCAGCAGCCTTAGCCCCTCGGCAAGCTATGGCTACACCTTC.

The CDR3 region is CASSQGVGTYEQYF. CDR3 sequence (DNA): TGTGCCAGCAGCCAAGGGGTCGGCACCTACGAGCAGTACTTC. V and J are TRBV3-1 and TRBJ2-7, with D uncertain. The CDR3 covers 14 residues. The V end lost 1 base, the J end lost 2 bases, and 9 bases lay between the germline ends. Germline V gene lookup returns CDR1 LGHDT and CDR2 YNNKEL (reference sequence).